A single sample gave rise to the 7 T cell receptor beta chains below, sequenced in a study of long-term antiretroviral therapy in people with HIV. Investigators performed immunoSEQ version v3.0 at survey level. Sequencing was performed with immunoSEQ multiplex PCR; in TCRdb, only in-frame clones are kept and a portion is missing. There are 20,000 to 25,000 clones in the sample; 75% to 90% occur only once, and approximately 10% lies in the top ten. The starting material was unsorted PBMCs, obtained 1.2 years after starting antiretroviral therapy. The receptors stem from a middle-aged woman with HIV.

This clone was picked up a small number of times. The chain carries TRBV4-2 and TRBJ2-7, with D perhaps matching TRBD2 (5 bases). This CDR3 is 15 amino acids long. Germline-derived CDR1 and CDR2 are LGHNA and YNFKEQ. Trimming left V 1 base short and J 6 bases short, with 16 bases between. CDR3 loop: CASSQVHGDVLEQYF. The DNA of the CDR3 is TGTGCCAGCAGCCAAGTACACGGGGATGTTCTCGAGCAGTACTTC.

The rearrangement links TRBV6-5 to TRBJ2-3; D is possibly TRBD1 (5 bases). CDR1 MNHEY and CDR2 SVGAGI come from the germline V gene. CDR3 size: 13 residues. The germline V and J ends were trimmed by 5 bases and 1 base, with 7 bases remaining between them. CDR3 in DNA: TGTGCCAGCAGTAACAGGCGCACAGATACGCAGTATTTT. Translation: CASSNRRTDTQYF.

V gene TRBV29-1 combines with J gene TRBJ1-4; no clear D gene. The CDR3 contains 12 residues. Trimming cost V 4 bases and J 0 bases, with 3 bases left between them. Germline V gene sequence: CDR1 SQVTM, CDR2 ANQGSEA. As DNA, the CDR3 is TGCAGCGTTGCGGCAACTAATGAAAAACTGTTTTTT. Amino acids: CSVAATNEKLFF.

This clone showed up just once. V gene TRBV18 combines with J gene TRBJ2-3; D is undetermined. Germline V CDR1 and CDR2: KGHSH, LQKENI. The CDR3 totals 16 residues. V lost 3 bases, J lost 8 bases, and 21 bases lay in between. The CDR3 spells CASSPPLRNLRVTQYF. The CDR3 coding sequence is TGTGCCAGCTCACCCCCCCTTCGTAATCTTCGGGTTACGCAGTATTTT.

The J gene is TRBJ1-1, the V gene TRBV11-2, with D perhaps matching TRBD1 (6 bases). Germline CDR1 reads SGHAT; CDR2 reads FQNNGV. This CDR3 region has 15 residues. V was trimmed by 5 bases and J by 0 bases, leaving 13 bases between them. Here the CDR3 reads CASSQPTGMNTEAFF. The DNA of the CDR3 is TGTGCCAGCAGCCAACCAACAGGGATGAACACTGAAGCTTTCTTT.

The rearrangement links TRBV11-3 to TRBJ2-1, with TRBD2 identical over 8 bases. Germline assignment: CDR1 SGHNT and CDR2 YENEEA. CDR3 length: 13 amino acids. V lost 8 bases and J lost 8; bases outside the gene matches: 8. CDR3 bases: TGTGCCAGCTCCACGACTAGCGAAGATGAGCAGTTCTTC. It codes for CASSTTSEDEQFF.

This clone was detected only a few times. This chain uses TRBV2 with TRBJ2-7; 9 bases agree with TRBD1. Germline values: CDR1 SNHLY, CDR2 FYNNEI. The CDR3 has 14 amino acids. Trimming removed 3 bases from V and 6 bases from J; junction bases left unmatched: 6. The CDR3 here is CASSEEDRGVEQYF. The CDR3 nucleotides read TGTGCCAGCAGTGAGGAGGACAGGGGAGTCGAGCAGTACTTC.